This T cell receptor (beta chain) comes out of a study of patients and donors after allogeneic stem cell transplantation. MiXCR was run by TCRdb on the RT-PCR reads, yielding one entry per CDR3 protein. Of about 150,000 distinct CDR3 sequences in the sample, about 24% were seen once. CDR3 size: 15 residues. The trim removed 1 base at V and 8 bases at J, leaving 9 bases unmatched. The germline gives CDR1 SGHRS, CDR2 YFSETQ. The TCR was taken from a human donor who was either an allogeneic HSCT recipient or a stem cell or donor lymphocyte infusion donor (not recorded which). It is not recorded whose cells these are; they may come from a transplant donor. The source material was blood, either unsorted or a sorted T cell fraction (not recorded which). This chain uses TRBV5-1 with TRBJ1-1; 9 nucleotides match TRBD1. CDR3 in DNA: TGCGCCAGCAGCTTGCTACAGGGGGCCGGACCCGAAGCTTTCTTT. Amino acids: CASSLLQGAGPEAFF.